These 3 T cell receptor beta chains share one sample of origin, sequenced in a study of somatic mutations in cytotoxic T cells in rheumatoid arthritis. Clones were read by immunoSEQ multiplex PCR, and TCRdb kept only the in-frame ones, dropping some. Of about 18,000 clones detected, about 81% appear once; the ten largest clones hold more than 12%. Sequenced: CD8+ T cells sorted from blood. The source of these receptors is an adult with rheumatoid arthritis.

The V and J genes are TRBV27 and TRBJ2-2, with unresolved D. V gave up 0 bases and J gave up 5 bases, with 7 bases separating them. Looked up from germline, CDR1 is MNHEY and CDR2 is SMNVEV (reference sequence). The CDR3 totals 14 residues. The CDR3 sequence: CASSLSVATGELFF. In nucleotides, the CDR3 is TGTGCCAGCAGTTTATCGGTCGCAACCGGGGAGCTGTTTTTT.

The V call is TRBV15, the J call TRBJ2-7; 7 nucleotides agree with TRBD1. This CDR3 contains 15 residues. Trimming took 5 bases from V and 1 from J; bases not matched to a gene: 8. Germline-derived CDR1 and CDR2 are LNHNV and YYDKDF (reference sequence). The CDR3 reads CATSGVTGPSYEQYF. The DNA for the CDR3 is TGTGCCACCAGCGGGGTGACAGGGCCATCCTACGAGCAGTACTTC.

The V call is TRBV20-1, the J call TRBJ2-1; D is unclear. In germline, CDR1 is DFQATT, CDR2 SNEGSKA (reference sequence). This CDR3 comprises 11 residues. V dropped 6 bases and J dropped 6 bases, with 9 bases sitting between them. Here the CDR3 DNA reads TGCAGTGCAGAAATCAGCAATGAGCAGTTCTTC. As protein: CSAEISNEQFF.